Detailed here is one T cell receptor (beta chain). This clonotype has a count of ten or more. What antigen it recognizes has not been identified. No clone much larger than this one lies a single base away; base qualities are absent. TCR cDNA was synthesized by 5'RACE template switching, which introduced a universal primer site and unique molecular identifiers. cDNA synthesis was primed from both the TCR alpha and TCR beta constant segments. Two PCR steps were used to amplify libraries, with sample barcodes and sequencing adapters being added in the second step. Sequencing of libraries was done on Illumina HiSeq 2500 (2x100 bp) or NovaSeq (2x150 bp). Per the source publication's procedure: MIGEC handled demultiplexing of reads and collapsing into UMI consensus sequences, while MiXCR performed V(D)J alignment. Vaccine-responding clonotypes were identified with edgeR using replicate PBMC samples, with FDR below 0.01 and a log2 fold change above 5 up to day 15 being required. Bulk clonotypes were assigned CD4 or CD8 identity according to which sequenced CD4 or CD8 repertoire held them at higher abundance. The public sequencing data were trimmed at Q25 with fastp and processed into clonotypes with MiXCR by TCRdb, which kept only in-frame beta chains. Each entry is one CDR3 protein sequence, shown with its most common DNA and genes. None of the V and J calls come from the authors' own analysis; TCRdb made them. Here the sample has tens of thousands of distinct CDR3 sequences; about 7% occur a single time. The leading ten clones occupy 36% of the sample.

V and J are trimmed by 0 bases and 4 bases, and the gene matches miss 4 bases of the junction. The CDR3 goes from the cysteine to the phenylalanine over 15 residues. Just CDR3 DNA is preserved here, 45 bases in frame from base 1. The germline V gene sets CDR1 to SGHRS and CDR2 to YFSETQ. This sample stems from a study of T cells after yellow fever vaccination (dated by TCRdb to between 2019 and 2020). Describing the broader study: The SMART-Seq v4 Ultra Low Input RNA kit was used to prepare libraries from fractions with low cell numbers. To follow T-cell clones before and after primary and booster YFV17D yellow fever vaccination, bulk TCR alpha and beta repertoires were sequenced over time. Bulk PBMC replicates and cell subsets were isolated from blood drawn at multiple timepoints before and after both primary and secondary immunization. Two healthy male donors, one aged 18 to 30 and one aged 30 to 40 years, were included in the cohort.

General conclusions and limits of the study: Because the study included only a couple of donors, the extent to which the findings can be generalized is limited. The secondary T-cell response was found to be weaker but faster than the primary response, with a peak reached on day 5 rather than on day 15. A small fraction of clonotypes showed up in both the CD4 and CD8 compartments, probably as a result of convergent recombination. FACS-sorted repertoires could contain abundant contaminating clonotypes from the bulk population, so computational filtering was required. Most clones expanded after primary vaccination were re-detected after the booster (96% of CD4 and more than 70% of CD8), suggesting broad memory maintenance.

The treatment or condition label of this sample denotes: live attenuated yellow fever vaccine strain. A standard Ficoll-Paque protocol was used to isolate PBMCs from peripheral blood. CD4 and CD8 T-cell fractions were isolated with Dynabeads CD4 and CD8 positive selection kits. RNA was extracted with TriZol from bulk PBMCs, CD4 and CD8 fractions, and dextramer-positive and dextramer-negative fractions. The rearranged chain carries TRBV5-1 and TRBJ2-7; TRBD1 fits 10 bases in the junction. The specimen comprised CD8+ T cells sorted from PBMCs, sampled 15 days after the yellow fever booster vaccination. The clonotype was recovered from a man aged 30 to 45 who received the YFV17D yellow fever vaccine. The CDR3 protein: CASSLETGGFYEQYF. The nucleotide sequence reads TGCGCCAGCAGCTTGGAGACAGGGGGCTTTTACGAGCAGTACTTC.